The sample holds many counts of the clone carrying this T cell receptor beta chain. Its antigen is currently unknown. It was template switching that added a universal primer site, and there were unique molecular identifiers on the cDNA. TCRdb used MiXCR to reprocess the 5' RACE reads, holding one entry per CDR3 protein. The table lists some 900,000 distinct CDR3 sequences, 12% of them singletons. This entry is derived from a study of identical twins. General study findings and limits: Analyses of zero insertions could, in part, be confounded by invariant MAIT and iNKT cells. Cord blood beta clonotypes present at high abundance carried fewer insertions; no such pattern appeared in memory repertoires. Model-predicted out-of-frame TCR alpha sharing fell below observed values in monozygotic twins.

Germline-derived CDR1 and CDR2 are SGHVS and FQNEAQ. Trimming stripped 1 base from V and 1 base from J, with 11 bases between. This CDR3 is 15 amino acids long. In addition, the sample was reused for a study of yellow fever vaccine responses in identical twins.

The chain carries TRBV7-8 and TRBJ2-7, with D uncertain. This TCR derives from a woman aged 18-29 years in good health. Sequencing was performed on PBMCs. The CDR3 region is CASSLVLVQSYEQYF. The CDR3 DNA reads TGTGCCAGCAGCTTAGTACTCGTACAGTCCTACGAGCAGTACTTC.